This entry describes one T cell receptor beta chain. Antigen specificity is unknown. This sample was taken from a study of T cells after yellow fever vaccination. TCRdb redid the calling of the 5' RACE reads with MiXCR, one entry per CDR3 protein. The sample includes 450,000 to 600,000 distinct CDR3 sequences, roughly 17% of them seen just once. Broader study findings: Some clonotypes, a small share, were shared between CD4 and CD8 compartments. The presence of abundant clonotypes contaminating from the bulk population was possible in FACS-sorted repertoires. Most primary-vaccination clones recurred post-booster (roughly 96% CD4, 85% to 90% CD8).

Between the trimmed V and J ends, which lost 1 base and 5 bases, there was a span of 11 bases. This CDR3 spans 14 amino acids. CDR1 is MNHEY and CDR2 is SVGAGI in the germline V gene. The chain employs TRBV6-5 and TRBJ2-5; D perhaps matches TRBD1 (6 bases). The sample in question was PBMCs, obtained roughly 5 days after the first yellow fever vaccination. This TCR was sampled from a young man who received the YFV17D yellow fever vaccine. The CDR3 DNA reads TGTGCCAGCAGTTACTTGGACAGACGGGAGACCCAGTACTTC. Translated, it gives CASSYLDRRETQYF.